The 19 T cell receptor beta chains listed next were all sequenced from one sample in a study of blood T cell repertoires in COVID-19. Profiling relied on immunoSEQ multiplex PCR, and the TCRdb table lists in-frame clones only, not all of them. Of approximately 260,000 clones listed, around 90% are singletons. The sequenced sample was peripheral blood. The receptor source for this set is a woman aged 55 to 70 with COVID-19, enrolled during active disease.

The chain uses TRBV19 and TRBJ1-1; D unclear. Germline V lookup: CDR1 LNHDA, CDR2 SQIVND (reference sequence). V gave up 0 bases and J gave up 1 base, with 9 bases separating them. This CDR3 spans 15 amino acids. The CDR3 reads CASSIDGHRNTEAFF. For the CDR3, the DNA is TGTGCCAGTAGTATAGATGGTCACAGGAACACTGAAGCTTTCTTT.

The chain is built from TRBV5-4 and TRBJ2-5; D perhaps matches TRBD1 (6 bases). The CDR3 has 14 amino acids. The V and J ends lost 5 bases and 1 base respectively, with 12 bases between them. From germline, CDR1 is SGHNT and CDR2 YYREEE (reference sequence). The DNA of the CDR3 is TGTGCCAGCAGTTTCCGGGACACCCAAGAGACCCAGTACTTC. Residues: CASSFRDTQETQYF.

This rearrangement joins TRBV7-9 to TRBJ1-4; 9 bases align to TRBD1. J lost 6 bases, V lost 8 bases, and 10 bases had no gene match. The CDR3 contains 15 residues. CDR1 and CDR2 from the germline V gene are SEHNR and FQNEAQ (reference sequence). CDR3 protein: CASASPRDRDEKLFF. The CDR3 coding sequence is TGTGCCAGCGCCTCGCCAAGGGACAGGGATGAAAAACTGTTTTTT.

The V gene is TRBV6-1, the J gene TRBJ2-3; tentatively, D is TRBD2 (5 bases). The CDR3 loop spans 14 amino acids. V shed 2 bases and J shed 1 base, with 7 bases lying between them. In germline, CDR1 is MNHNS, CDR2 SASEGT. CDR3 nucleotides: TGTGCCAGCAGTGAACGGGGTGGCACAGATACGCAGTATTTT. It specifies CASSERGGTDTQYF.

The chain has TRBV11-2 and TRBJ2-6; maybe TRBD1 (6 bases). Trimming took 8 bases from V and 0 from J, leaving 14 bases between them. In germline, CDR1 is SGHAT, CDR2 FQNNGV. This CDR3 is 16 amino acids long. The CDR3, as DNA: TGTGCCAGCGGGGGCCCGGGCGTCTCTGGGGCCAACGTCCTGACTTTC. Translating it yields CASGGPGVSGANVLTF.

This clone has a handful of counts. The chain carries TRBV6-5 and TRBJ1-3; D might be TRBD1 (6 bases). In germline, CDR1 is MNHEY, CDR2 SVGAGI. This CDR3 spans 14 amino acids. Trimming stripped 6 bases from V and 6 bases from J, with 15 bases between. Here the CDR3 reads CASRLTGDENTIYF. In DNA form, the CDR3 reads TGTGCCAGCAGACTGACAGGAGACGAAAACACCATATATTTT.

This rearrangement joins TRBV6-2 or TRBV6-3 to TRBJ1-5, with 7 positions matching TRBD1. V was pared by 5 bases and J by 1 base, with 5 bases of the junction left unmatched. The CDR3 has 15 amino acids. CDR1 is MNHEY and CDR2 is SVGEGT in the germline V gene. CDR3 sequence reads: CASSRQGLSNQPQHF. CDR3 nucleotide sequence: TGTGCCAGCAGTCGACAGGGCTTAAGCAATCAGCCCCAGCATTTT.

The chain combines TRBV6-6 with TRBJ2-1; 7 positions match TRBD1. V lost 1 base, J lost 7 bases, and 4 bases stayed unmatched. There are 14 residues in the CDR3. The germline V gene encodes CDR1 MNHNY and CDR2 SVGAGI (reference sequence). The CDR3 spells CASSYWTGVNEQFF. The CDR3 bases are TGTGCCAGCAGTTACTGGACAGGCGTTAATGAGCAGTTCTTC.

The rearrangement links TRBV9 to TRBJ1-1; 9 bases match TRBD1. Trimming cost V 4 bases and J 9 bases; bases outside gene matches: 10. This CDR3 is 14 amino acids long. CDR1 SGDLS and CDR2 YYNGEE come from the germline V gene. CDR3: CASSTSRDRAQAFF. The CDR3 bases are TGTGCCAGCAGCACGTCCCGGGACAGGGCCCAAGCTTTCTTT.

The chain is built from TRBV19 and TRBJ1-1; the D gene is possibly TRBD1 (5 bases). Trimming took 1 base from V and 0 from J, leaving 12 bases between them. The CDR3 runs 16 residues. Germline CDR1 and CDR2: LNHDA and SQIVND (reference sequence). The CDR3 nucleotides read TGTGCCAGTAGTATAGGGGCAGGGAACATGAACACTGAAGCTTTCTTT. It translates to CASSIGAGNMNTEAFF. Supplemented by reference TRBV19 and TRBJ1-1, the full variable domain reads DGGITQSPKYLFRKEGQNVTLSCEQNLNHDAMYWYRQDPGQGLRLIYYSQIVNDFQKGDIAEGYSVSREKKESFPLTVTSAQKNPTAFYLCASSIGAGNMNTEAFFGQGTRLTVV.

The gene calls are TRBV7-2 and TRBJ1-1, with D perhaps TRBD1 (5 bases). The CDR3 length is 13 residues. The V gene lost 5 bases and the J gene lost 2 bases, with 9 bases spanning the gap. CDR1 and CDR2 from the germline V gene are SGHTA and FQGNSA. The CDR3 region has the DNA TGTGCCAGCAGCGCCCAGGGTAACACTGAAGCTTTCTTT. Translating it yields CASSAQGNTEAFF.

Turning to this clone: Different DNA sequences within this sample yield the same CDR3. V usage is TRBV18 and J usage is TRBJ1-1, with unresolved D. Trimming shortened V by 3 bases and J by 0 bases, and 5 bases separated the two germline ends. Germline loops: CDR1 KGHSH, CDR2 LQKENI. The length of the CDR3 is 13 residues. In nucleotides, the CDR3 is TGTGCCAGCTCACCGGAGATGAACACTGAAGCTTTCTTT. This encodes CASSPEMNTEAFF.

The chain uses TRBV2 and TRBJ1-3, with TRBD1 matching over 8 bases. Germline trimming cut 6 bases from V and 4 bases from J; bases unmatched to any gene: 8. CDR3 size: 15 residues. Germline V gives CDR1 SNHLY, CDR2 FYNNEI. DNA of the CDR3: TGTGCCAGCAGGAGAGGCGACAGGGGAGGAAACACCATATATTTT. This translates into CASRRGDRGGNTIYF.

The gene calls are TRBV7-2 and TRBJ2-3, with TRBD1 matching 9 bases. The germline CDR1 and CDR2 sequences are SGHTA and FQGNSA. V was pared by 5 bases and J by 3 bases, with 3 bases of the junction left unmatched. The CDR3 covers 14 residues. CDR3 in DNA: TGTGCCAGCAGCCGGGACAGGGCGACAGATACGCAGTATTTT. Residues: CASSRDRATDTQYF.

CDR3: CASSGDRESSYNSPLHF. DNA for the CDR3: TGTGCCAGCAGCGGGGACAGGGAAAGCTCCTATAATTCACCCCTCCACTTT. The rearrangement joins TRBV5-4 to TRBJ1-6, with TRBD1 identical over 9 bases. Germline CDR1 SGHNT, CDR2 YYREEE (reference sequence). The length of the CDR3 is 17 residues. Trimming removed 4 bases from V and 0 bases from J; junction bases left unmatched: 5.

The V gene is TRBV5-8, the J gene TRBJ1-4; unclear D gene. The CDR3 runs 14 residues. V dropped 0 bases and J dropped 10 bases, with 13 bases sitting between them. Germline V gene sequence: CDR1 SGHTS, CDR2 YDEGEE. The CDR3: CASSLEKGRGKLFF. CDR3 nucleotide sequence: TGTGCCAGCAGCTTGGAGAAAGGCCGGGGAAAACTGTTTTTT.

The chain employs TRBV13 and TRBJ1-3; D ambiguous. CDR1 and CDR2 (germline): PRHDT, FYEKMQ (reference sequence). This CDR3 comprises 16 residues. Trimming removed 5 bases from V and 9 bases from J, with 23 bases in between. The CDR3: CASSRPKSVGAGTIYF. CDR3 bases: TGTGCCAGCAGCCGACCCAAGTCGGTGGGTGCGGGCACCATATATTTT. Variable domain in full (rest from reference TRBV13 and TRBJ1-3): AAGVIQSPRHLIKEKRETATLKCYPIPRHDTVYWYQQGPGQDPQFLISFYEKMQSDKGSIPDRFSAQQFSDYHSELNMSSLELGDSALYFCASSRPKSVGAGTIYFGEGSWLTVV.

V gene TRBV18 combines with J gene TRBJ2-3, with 8 positions matching TRBD2. The CDR3 extends over 16 amino acids. Germline CDR1 KGHSH, CDR2 LQKENI. The V segment lost 5 bases and the J segment 6 bases; nucleotides outside the gene matches: 13. The CDR3 DNA follows: TGTGCCAGCTCATCCTCCGCCCCGGGGGGGCGGGATACGCAGTATTTT. It specifies CASSSSAPGGRDTQYF. Based on the CDR3 plus reference TRBV18 and TRBJ2-3, the full variable domain is NAGVMQNPRHLVRRRGQEARLRCSPMKGHSHVYWYRQLPEEGLKFMVYLQKENIIDESGMPKERFSAEFPKEGPSILRIQQVVRGDSAAYFCASSSSAPGGRDTQYFGPGTRLTVL.

This clone was counted a single time. The chain carries TRBV2 and TRBJ1-6; TRBD1 is a possible D gene (6 bases). Germline values: CDR1 SNHLY, CDR2 FYNNEI. There are 15 residues in the CDR3. V shed 4 bases and J shed 7 bases, with 14 bases lying between them. CDR3 nucleotides: TGTGCCAGCAGTGTCTCTACAGGGAGAAATTCACCCCTCCACTTT. Protein sequence: CASSVSTGRNSPLHF.